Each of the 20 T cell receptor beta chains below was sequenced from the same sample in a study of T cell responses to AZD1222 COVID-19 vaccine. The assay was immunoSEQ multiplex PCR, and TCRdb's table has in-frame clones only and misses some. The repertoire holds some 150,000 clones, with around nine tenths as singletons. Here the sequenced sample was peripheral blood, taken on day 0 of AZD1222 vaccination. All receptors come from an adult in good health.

The CDR3 coding sequence is TGTGCCAGCAGCCGCAACCTGGGACAGGGGGACGATGGCTACACCTTC. The encoded protein is CASSRNLGQGDDGYTF. The V and J genes are TRBV3-1 (or the pseudogene TRBV3-2) and TRBJ1-2, with 11 bases fitting TRBD1. The CDR3 sequence is 16 residues long. V gave up 4 bases and J gave up 6 bases; unmatched junction bases: 10. Per germline, CDR1 LGHDT and CDR2 YNNKEL (reference sequence).

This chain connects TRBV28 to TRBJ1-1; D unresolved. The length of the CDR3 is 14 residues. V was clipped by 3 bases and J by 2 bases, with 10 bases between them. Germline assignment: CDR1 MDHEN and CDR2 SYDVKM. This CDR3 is CASSFPQRNTEAFF. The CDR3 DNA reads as TGTGCCAGCAGTTTCCCACAGAGAAACACTGAAGCTTTCTTT.

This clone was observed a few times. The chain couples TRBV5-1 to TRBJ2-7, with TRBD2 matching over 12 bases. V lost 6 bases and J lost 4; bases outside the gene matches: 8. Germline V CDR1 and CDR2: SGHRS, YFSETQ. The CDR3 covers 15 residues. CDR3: CASTWATSGGYEQYF. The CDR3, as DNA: TGCGCCAGCACTTGGGCGACTAGCGGGGGTTACGAGCAGTACTTC.

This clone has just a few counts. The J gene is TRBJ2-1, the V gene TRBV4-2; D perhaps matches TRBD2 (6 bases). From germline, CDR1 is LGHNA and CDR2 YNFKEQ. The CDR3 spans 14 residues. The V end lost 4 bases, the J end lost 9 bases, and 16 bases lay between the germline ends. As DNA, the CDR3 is TGTGCCAGCAGCCCGTTAGGGCGGGGAGGTGAGCAGTTCTTC. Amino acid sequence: CASSPLGRGGEQFF.

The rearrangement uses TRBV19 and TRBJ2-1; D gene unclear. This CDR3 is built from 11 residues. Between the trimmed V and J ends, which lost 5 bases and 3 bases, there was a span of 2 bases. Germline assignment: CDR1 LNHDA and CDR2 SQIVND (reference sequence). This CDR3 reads CASSYYNEQFF. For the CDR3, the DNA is TGTGCCAGTAGTTACTACAATGAGCAGTTCTTC.

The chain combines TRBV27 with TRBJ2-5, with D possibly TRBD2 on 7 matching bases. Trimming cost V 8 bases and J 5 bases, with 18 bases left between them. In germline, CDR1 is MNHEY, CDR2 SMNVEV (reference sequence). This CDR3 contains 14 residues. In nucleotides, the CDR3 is TGTGCCAGCGCTAGAGGGGGGGTCAGGGAGACCCAGTACTTC. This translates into CASARGGVRETQYF.

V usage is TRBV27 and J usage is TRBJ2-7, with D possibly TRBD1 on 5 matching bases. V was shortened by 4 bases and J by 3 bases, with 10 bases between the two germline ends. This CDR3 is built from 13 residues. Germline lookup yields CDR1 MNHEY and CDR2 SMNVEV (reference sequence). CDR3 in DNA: TGTGCCAGCAGTTCCCACACAGGCTACGAGCAGTACTTC. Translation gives CASSSHTGYEQYF.

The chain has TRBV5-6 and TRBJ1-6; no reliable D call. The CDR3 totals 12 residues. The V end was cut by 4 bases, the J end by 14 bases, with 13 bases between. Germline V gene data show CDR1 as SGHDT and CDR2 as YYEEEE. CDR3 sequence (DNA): TGTGCCAGCAGCCACCAGTCCGGTTCCCTCCACTTT. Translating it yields CASSHQSGSLHF. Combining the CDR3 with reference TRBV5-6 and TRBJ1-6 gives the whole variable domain DAGVTQSPTHLIKTRGQQVTLRCSPKSGHDTVSWYQQALGQGPQFIFQYYEEEERQRGNFPDRFSGHQFPNYSSELNVNALLLGDSALYLCASSHQSGSLHFGNGTRLTVT.

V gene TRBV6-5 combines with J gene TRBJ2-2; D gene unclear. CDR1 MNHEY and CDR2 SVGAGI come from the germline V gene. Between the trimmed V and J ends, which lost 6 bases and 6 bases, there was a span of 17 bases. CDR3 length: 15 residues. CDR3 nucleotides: TGTGCCAGCAGCGCTAGAGTCGACGGGTCCGGGGAGCTGTTTTTT. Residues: CASSARVDGSGELFF.

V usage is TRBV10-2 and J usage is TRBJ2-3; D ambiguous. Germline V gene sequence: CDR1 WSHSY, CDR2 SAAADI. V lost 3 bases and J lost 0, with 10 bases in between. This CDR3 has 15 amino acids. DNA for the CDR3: TGCGCCAGCAGTGAAGTGGAGTTGAGCACAGATACGCAGTATTTT. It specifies CASSEVELSTDTQYF.

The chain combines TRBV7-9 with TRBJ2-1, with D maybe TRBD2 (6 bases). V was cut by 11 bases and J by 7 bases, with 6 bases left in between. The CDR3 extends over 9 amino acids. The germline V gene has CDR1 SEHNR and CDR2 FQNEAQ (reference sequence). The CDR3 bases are TGTGCCGGGGGGAATGAGCAGTTCTTC. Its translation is CAGGNEQFF.

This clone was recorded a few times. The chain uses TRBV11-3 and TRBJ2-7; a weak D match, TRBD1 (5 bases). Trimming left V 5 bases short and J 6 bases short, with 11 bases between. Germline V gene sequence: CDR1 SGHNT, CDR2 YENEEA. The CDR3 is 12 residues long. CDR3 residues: CASSQGGGEQYF. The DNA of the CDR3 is TGTGCCAGCAGCCAGGGCGGTGGCGAGCAGTACTTC.

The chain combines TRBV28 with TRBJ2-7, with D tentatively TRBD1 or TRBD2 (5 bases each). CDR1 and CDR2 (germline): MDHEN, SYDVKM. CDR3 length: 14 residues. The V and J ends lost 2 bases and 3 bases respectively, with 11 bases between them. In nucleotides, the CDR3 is TGTGCCAGCAGTTTAGGGGGTTTTGGCTACGAGCAGTACTTC. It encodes CASSLGGFGYEQYF.

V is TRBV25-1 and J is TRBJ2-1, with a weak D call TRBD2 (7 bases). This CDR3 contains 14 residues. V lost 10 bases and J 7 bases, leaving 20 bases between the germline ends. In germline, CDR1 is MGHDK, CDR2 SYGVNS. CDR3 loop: CATEGGGSYNEQFF. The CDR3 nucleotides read TGTGCCACCGAGGGGGGCGGGAGTTATAATGAGCAGTTCTTC.

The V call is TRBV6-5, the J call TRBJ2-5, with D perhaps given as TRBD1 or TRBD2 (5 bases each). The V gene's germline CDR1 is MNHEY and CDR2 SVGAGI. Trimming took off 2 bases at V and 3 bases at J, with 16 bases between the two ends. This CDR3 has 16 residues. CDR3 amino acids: CASSYIIGEKKETQYF. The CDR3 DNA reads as TGTGCCAGCAGTTACATTATAGGGGAGAAGAAAGAGACCCAGTACTTC.

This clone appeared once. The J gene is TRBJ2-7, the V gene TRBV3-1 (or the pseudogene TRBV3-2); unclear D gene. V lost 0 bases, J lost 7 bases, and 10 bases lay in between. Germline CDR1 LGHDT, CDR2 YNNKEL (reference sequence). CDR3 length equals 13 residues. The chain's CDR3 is CASSQDSQVEQYF. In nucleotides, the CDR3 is TGTGCCAGCAGCCAAGATAGTCAGGTTGAGCAGTACTTC.

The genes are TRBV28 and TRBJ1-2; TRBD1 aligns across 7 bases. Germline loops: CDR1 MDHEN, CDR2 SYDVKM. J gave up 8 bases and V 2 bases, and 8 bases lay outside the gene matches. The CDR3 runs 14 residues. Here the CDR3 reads CASSLTAGGGGYTF. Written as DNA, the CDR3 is TGTGCCAGCAGTTTAACTGCAGGGGGAGGGGGCTACACCTTC.

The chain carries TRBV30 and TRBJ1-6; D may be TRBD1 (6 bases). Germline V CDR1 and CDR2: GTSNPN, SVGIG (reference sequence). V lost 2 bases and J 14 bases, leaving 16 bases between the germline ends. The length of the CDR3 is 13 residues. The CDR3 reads CAWSRQVHWALHF. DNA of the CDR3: TGTGCCTGGAGTCGACAGGTTCATTGGGCCCTCCACTTT.

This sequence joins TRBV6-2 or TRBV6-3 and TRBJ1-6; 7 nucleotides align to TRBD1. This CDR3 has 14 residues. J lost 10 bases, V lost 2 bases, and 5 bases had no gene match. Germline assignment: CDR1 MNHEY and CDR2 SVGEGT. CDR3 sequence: CASSYQGERSPLHF. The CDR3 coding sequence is TGTGCCAGCAGTTACCAGGGGGAACGATCACCCCTCCACTTT.

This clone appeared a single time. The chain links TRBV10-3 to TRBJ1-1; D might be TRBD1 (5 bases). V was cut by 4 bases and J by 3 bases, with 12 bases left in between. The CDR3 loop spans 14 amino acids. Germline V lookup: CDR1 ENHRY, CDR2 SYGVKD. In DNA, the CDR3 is TGTGCCATCAGTGGACATGGGACCCACACTGAAGCTTTCTTT. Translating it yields CAISGHGTHTEAFF.